These T cell receptor beta chains were read from a single sample in a study of control samples from healthy donors and cancer patients. Sequenced by immunoSEQ multiplex PCR; TCRdb stores in-frame clones only, minus some. The profile shows 250,000 to 300,000 clones, roughly 87% of them singletons. Sequencing was done on a sample of PBMCs. These receptors were taken from an older woman with lung cancer. CDR3s leave out the opening cysteine and the closing phenylalanine or tryptophan. Each record gives: V gene, CDR3 protein.

>TRBV25-1
ASSRSSKGTEAF
>TRBV6-5
ASSQAGHYEQY
>TRBV5-1
ASSKILAGGIFWEQF
>TRBV27
ASTPVITSTEAF
>TRBV4-1
ASSRALEARAEAF
>TRBV24-1
ATSDPQGRHTGELF
>TRBV13
ASSPTGGGAREQY
>TRBV6-5
ASSYSGQGNNEQF
>TRBV18
ASSPGGKPSGNTIY
>TRBV19
ASSRQGGQPQH
>TRBV5-1
ASSQGLAGGVETQY
>TRBV5-1
ASSLNPGRATEAF
>TRBV5-6
ASSLTPVATNEKLF
>TRBV6-6
ASMVVWGTNTGELF
>TRBV7-9
ASSLAESERAF
>TRBV27
ASRLRPNTGELF
>TRBV7-9
ASSQVGLAGGNEQF
>TRBV15
ATSREGDGGNTIY
>TRBV28
ASSFQGDEKLF
>TRBV6-1
ASSERGLNTEAF
>TRBV6-1
ASSDRAGGTLGDEQF
>TRBV19
ASSGRDIPGANVLT
>TRBV9
ASSPGTLSEQF
>TRBV7-2
ASSQGGGETQY
>TRBV5-8
ASSMGTVGNQPQH
>TRBV21-1
ASSKAEAF
>TRBV9
ASSETGNTEAF
>TRBV7-3
ASSSASAGDGYT
>TRBV6-2/TRBV6-3
ASSWGTTNEKLF
>TRBV6-5
ASRYRQGVTGELF
>TRBV2
ASSEDGTLF
>TRBV20-1
SASYRGNTGELF
>TRBV6-2/TRBV6-3
ASSSTASGGAFANTGELF
>TRBV5-1
ASSLVGGSEKLF
>TRBV7-9
ASSSKIGYT
>TRBV28
ASSMGQDYLSNQPQH
>TRBV21-1
ASSLVRTQSKDEAF
>TRBV5-4
ASSLERQAETQY
>TRBV11-2
ASSPTSGSYEQY
>TRBV27
AGRLAGTYQETQY
>TRBV2
ASGTNANTGELF
>TRBV19
ASSIRPRLAGGFYNEQF
>TRBV28
ASSQPGDPTEAF
>TRBV4-1
ASSQDWSLRTIYQSQH
>TRBV7-8
ASFSGGAAGTYEQY
>TRBV10-1
ASSGQYNEKLF
>TRBV11-2
ASSVGTGRNTIY
>TRBV19
ASSIGAVLNSPLH
>TRBV27
ASSSTGTGRYIQY
>TRBV19
ASSIGTAMNTEAF
>TRBV3-1/TRBV3-2
ASTGGATQY
>TRBV6-5
ASRTGFEETQY
>TRBV20-1
SASAATVLYNEQF
>TRBV5-8
ASSLNPGGSPLH
>TRBV6-1
ASSEISGRGYT
>TRBV7-6
ASSLEARSDQPQH
>TRBV6-1
ASSESLALTYNEQF
>TRBV28
ASSGGRGRTEAF
>TRBV5-1
ASSYRGFYNSPLH